The 24 T cell receptor beta chains given below trace back to one sample, sequenced in a study of T-cell reconstitution after alpha-beta-depleted transplantation in children. Library preparation (for TCRbeta) was performed with unique molecular identifiers. In TCRdb, the PCR reads were re-called with MiXCR into one record per CDR3 protein. The data hold fewer than 450,000 distinct CDR3 sequences, with about 16% observed a single time. The input for sequencing was PBMCs, mostly from graft donor cells, taken 360 days after TCRalphabeta/CD19-depleted stem cell transplant. The receptors derive from a male patient aged 2-15 years who had a stem cell transplant for acute lymphoblastic leukemia, so the T cells may come from the graft donor.

Ten or more counts support this clonotype. The V and J genes are TRBV7-6 and TRBJ2-7; no definite D call. CDR1 SGHVS and CDR2 FNYEAQ come from the germline V gene. V shed 0 bases and J shed 9 bases, with 12 bases lying between them. The CDR3 runs to 13 residues. The CDR3 here is CASSLARSGGQYF. The CDR3 DNA is TGTGCCAGCAGCTTAGCCAGAAGTGGTGGGCAGTACTTC.

The CDR3 DNA follows: TGCGCCAGCAGCTTGGCGGGGACTAACGACGGGGAGCTGTTTTTT. Its protein product is CASSLAGTNDGELFF. The chain carries TRBV5-1 and TRBJ2-2, with TRBD2 identical over 7 bases. The germline V gene has CDR1 SGHRS and CDR2 YFSETQ. This CDR3 is 15 amino acids long. Losses at the gene ends were 0 bases for V and 7 bases for J; bases not matched to a gene: 6.

This clonotype occurred a few times. This chain uses TRBV5-1 with TRBJ2-1, with 9 bases that match TRBD1. Per the germline V gene, CDR1 is SGHRS and CDR2 is YFSETQ. V trimming: 2 bases; J trimming: 6 bases; junction bases outside the gene matches: 12. The CDR3 spans 17 residues. Here the CDR3 reads CASSFTGGDPPFNEQFF. The CDR3 DNA is TGCGCCAGCAGCTTTACAGGGGGCGACCCCCCTTTCAATGAGCAGTTCTTC.

The chain links TRBV5-1 to TRBJ1-5, with TRBD1 identical over 9 bases. CDR3 length: 18 residues. Germline trimming cut 5 bases from V and 1 base from J; bases unmatched to any gene: 13. Per the germline V gene, CDR1 is SGHRS and CDR2 is YFSETQ. CDR3 nucleotides: TGCGCCAGCAGACCCACAGGGGGCGTATCTAAGAGCAATCAGCCCCAGCATTTT. This encodes CASRPTGGVSKSNQPQHF. The variable domain in full, completed from reference TRBV5-1 and TRBJ1-5, reads KAGVTQTPRYLIKTRGQQVTLSCSPISGHRSVSWYQQTPGQGLQFLFEYFSETQRNKGNFPGRFSGRQFSNSRSEMNVSTLELGDSALYLCASRPTGGVSKSNQPQHFGDGTRLSIL.

A few counts support this clonotype. The chain has TRBV12-3 or TRBV12-4 and TRBJ2-3; D may be TRBD1 or TRBD2 (5 bases each). V dropped 3 bases and J dropped 3 bases, with 13 bases sitting between them. The CDR3 runs 15 residues. As DNA, the CDR3 is TGTGCCAGCAGTTTTCCCCAGGGAGCGACAGATACGCAGTATTTT. It is translated as CASSFPQGATDTQYF.

The chain carries TRBV20-1 and TRBJ1-1; the D gene is possibly TRBD1 (6 bases). The V gene lost 3 bases and the J gene lost 9 bases, with 23 bases spanning the gap. CDR1 is DFQATT, CDR2 SNEGSKA, per germline (reference sequence). This CDR3 has 15 amino acids. CDR3 residues: CSASLGTPSSRKAFF. For the CDR3, the DNA is TGCAGTGCTAGCCTCGGGACACCTTCCTCCAGAAAAGCTTTCTTT.

V and J are TRBV6-2 or TRBV6-3 and TRBJ1-5; 9 bases map to TRBD1. With V trimmed by 6 bases and J by 5 bases, 5 bases remained unmatched. The germline V gene has CDR1 MNHEY and CDR2 SVGEGT. The CDR3 spans 14 residues. This CDR3 reads CASSPGTGHQPQHF. The DNA of the CDR3 is TGTGCCAGCAGCCCAGGGACAGGGCATCAGCCCCAGCATTTT.

The chain recombines TRBV4-2 with TRBJ1-4, with D hard to call. V was shortened by 0 bases and J by 12 bases, with 8 bases between the two germline ends. CDR3 size: 12 residues. Germline-derived CDR1 and CDR2 are LGHNA and YNFKEQ. This CDR3 is CASSQDESQLFF. DNA of the CDR3: TGTGCCAGCAGCCAAGACGAGTCGCAACTGTTTTTT.

This clonotype was found a few times. This sequence joins TRBV7-9 and TRBJ2-1; D is perhaps TRBD2 (5 bases). This CDR3 contains 13 residues. The V gene's germline CDR1 is SEHNR and CDR2 FQNEAQ (reference sequence). The V and J ends lost 11 bases and 0 bases respectively, with 11 bases between them. The CDR3 nucleotides are TGTGCCGAGAAGCGGAGCTCCTACAATGAGCAGTTCTTC. It yields the protein CAEKRSSYNEQFF.

V gene TRBV6-5 combines with J gene TRBJ2-7, with D tentatively TRBD1 (6 bases). Trimming stripped 3 bases from V and 2 bases from J, with 14 bases between. From germline, CDR1 is MNHEY and CDR2 SVGAGI. CDR3 size: 15 residues. CDR3 nucleotide sequence: TGTGCCAGCAGTTATGGGGTAGGGGGAACCTACGAGCAGTACTTC. It translates to CASSYGVGGTYEQYF.

This chain links TRBV30 with TRBJ1-5, with 9 positions matching TRBD1. The germline gives CDR1 GTSNPN, CDR2 SVGIG (reference sequence). CDR3 length equals 15 residues. With 0 bases clipped from V and 5 bases from J, the junction kept 5 bases outside the gene matches. Here the CDR3 reads CAWSVRGQGHQPQHF. CDR3 nucleotide sequence: TGTGCCTGGAGTGTACGAGGACAGGGGCATCAGCCCCAGCATTTT.

This clonotype was recorded many times. This chain uses TRBV10-3 with TRBJ2-1; D is uncertain. Germline-derived CDR1 and CDR2 are ENHRY and SYGVKD. The CDR3 is made up of 13 amino acids. V gave up 3 bases and J gave up 6 bases, with 9 bases separating them. DNA for the CDR3: TGTGCCATCAGTGAATCGAGAGCCAATGAGCAGTTCTTC. It codes for CAISESRANEQFF.

CDR3 in DNA: TGCAGTGCTAGTCACCGGACAGGCTCCTACAATGAGCAGTTCTTC. Its protein product is CSASHRTGSYNEQFF. The V and J genes are TRBV20-1 and TRBJ2-1; 7 positions agree with TRBD1. This CDR3 is 15 amino acids long. CDR1 DFQATT and CDR2 SNEGSKA come from the germline V gene (reference sequence). V lost 3 bases, J lost 0 bases, and 5 bases stayed unmatched.

J is TRBJ1-1 and V is TRBV19, with D hard to call. The CDR3 consists of 13 residues. Germline CDR1 LNHDA, CDR2 SQIVND (reference sequence). Trimming removed 3 bases from V and 8 bases from J, with 13 bases in between. As DNA, the CDR3 is TGTGCCAGTAGTATTACCTCAACACAGGAAGCTTTCTTT. Translation gives CASSITSTQEAFF.

This clonotype was observed a handful of times. The genes are TRBV28 and TRBJ1-1; 9 nucleotides match TRBD1. Germline V gene lookup returns CDR1 MDHEN and CDR2 SYDVKM. Germline trimming cut 6 bases from V and 5 bases from J; bases unmatched to any gene: 10. CDR3 size: 15 residues. CDR3 nucleotide sequence: TGTGCCAGCAGAATCCTACAGGGGGCATATACTGAAGCTTTCTTT. This sequence encodes CASRILQGAYTEAFF.

This clonotype occurred a few times. The CDR3 region is CASSLGARNEQFF. The CDR3 nucleotides are TGTGCCAGCAGCTTAGGAGCACGCAATGAGCAGTTCTTC. The chain recombines TRBV7-2 with TRBJ2-1; D gene uncertain. Trimming shortened V by 1 base and J by 6 bases, and 7 bases separated the two germline ends. Germline CDR1 reads SGHTA; CDR2 reads FQGNSA. The length of the CDR3 is 13 residues.

The chain carries TRBV11-2 and TRBJ2-1; TRBD2 might be the D (5 bases). Looked up from germline, CDR1 is SGHAT and CDR2 is FQNNGV. CDR3 length equals 18 residues. The V end lost 3 bases, the J end lost 8 bases, and 26 bases lay between the germline ends. Here the CDR3 reads CASSFLSSTDPGDDEQFF. CDR3 DNA: TGTGCCAGCAGCTTCCTAAGTTCGACGGACCCCGGGGATGATGAGCAGTTCTTC. Looking up the rest from reference TRBV11-2 and TRBJ2-1 gives the full variable domain: EAGVAQSPRYKIIEKRQSVAFWCNPISGHATLYWYQQILGQGPKLLIQFQNNGVVDDSQLPKDRFSAERLKGVDSTLKIQPAKLEDSAVYLCASSFLSSTDPGDDEQFFGPGTRLTVL.

With regard to this clonotype: This CDR3 fails to terminate in the conserved phenylalanine or tryptophan, so it likely reflects a read error. The chain combines TRBV7-9 with TRBJ2-7; 7 bases agree with TRBD2. In germline, CDR1 is SEHNR, CDR2 FQNEAQ (reference sequence). The J segment lost 5 bases and the V segment lost 3 bases, leaving 7 bases of the junction unmatched. The length of the CDR3 is 14 residues. CDR3 sequence reads: CASSFWEGLDEQYS. The DNA of the CDR3 is TGTGCCAGCAGCTTTTGGGAGGGGCTCGACGAGCAGTACTCC.

This clonotype showed up many times. The V and J genes are TRBV12-3 or TRBV12-4 and TRBJ2-7, with D perhaps TRBD1 (6 bases). Trimming left V 3 bases short and J 0 bases short, with 9 bases between. The CDR3 contains 14 residues. For the CDR3, the DNA is TGTGCCAGCAGTTTGGAGGACAGCTCCTACGAGCAGTACTTC. Translated: CASSLEDSSYEQYF.

Many counts were recorded for this clonotype. The rearrangement links TRBV9 to TRBJ2-7, with 7 bases identical to TRBD2. With V trimmed by 0 bases and J by 2 bases, 5 bases remained unmatched. Germline V gene lookup returns CDR1 SGDLS and CDR2 YYNGEE. The CDR3 is 15 residues long. Here the CDR3 DNA reads TGTGCCAGCAGCGTAGGGGGAGGGGAGGCCTACGAGCAGTACTTC. Its protein is CASSVGGGEAYEQYF. The whole variable domain, filled in from reference TRBV9 and TRBJ2-7, reads DSGVTQTPKHLITATGQRVTLRCSPRSGDLSVYWYQQSLDQGLQFLIQYYNGEERAKGNILERFSAQQFPDLHSELNLSSLELGDSALYFCASSVGGGEAYEQYFGPGTRLTVT.

This clonotype was observed a few times. This sequence joins TRBV6-5 and TRBJ2-1; no firm D call. The CDR3 runs 16 residues. The V end lost 4 bases, the J end lost 0 bases, and 13 bases lay between the germline ends. CDR1 is MNHEY, CDR2 SVGAGI, per germline. The CDR3 region is CASSSPHTSSYNEQFF. The DNA of the CDR3 is TGTGCCAGCAGTTCCCCACACACAAGCTCCTACAATGAGCAGTTCTTC.

There are a few counts of this clonotype. The chain employs TRBV5-1 and TRBJ2-1, with 9 bases that match TRBD1. V lost 5 bases, J lost 4 bases, and 13 bases stayed unmatched. The CDR3 spans 17 residues. Looked up from germline, CDR1 is SGHRS and CDR2 is YFSETQ. This CDR3 reads CASRQGTGPTRYNEQFF. The DNA for the CDR3 is TGCGCCAGCAGGCAGGGGACAGGGCCTACCCGGTACAATGAGCAGTTCTTC.

The chain links TRBV4-2 to TRBJ1-1, with D uncertain. Germline values: CDR1 LGHNA, CDR2 YNFKEQ. CDR3 length: 15 amino acids. The V end was cut by 0 bases, the J end by 0 bases, with 8 bases between. CDR3 sequence reads: CASSQDNVLNTEAFF. The CDR3 nucleotides are TGTGCCAGCAGCCAAGATAACGTTCTGAACACTGAAGCTTTCTTT.

Ten or more counts support this clonotype. The genes are TRBV12-3 or TRBV12-4 and TRBJ2-1; 10 bases fit TRBD2. The J segment lost 6 bases and the V segment lost 5 bases, leaving 10 bases of the junction unmatched. The CDR3 totals 16 residues. CDR3 loop: CASSQRRLAGANEQFF. The DNA for the CDR3 is TGTGCCAGCAGTCAAAGAAGGCTAGCGGGAGCCAATGAGCAGTTCTTC.